The source of this T cell receptor beta chain is a study of technical replicates of blood from a few donors (dated by TCRdb to the late 2010s). Libraries came from the immunoSEQ multiplex PCR assay. Imported from immuneACCESS, the table was reduced by TCRdb to in-frame sequences with V and J called. These copies leave out some clones; in studies compared against another copy, an unresolved V gene accounts for under half, and the cause of the remainder is not known. Across this sample there are more than 65,000 clones, with approximately 96% seen only once. Of the sample, about 0.34% is held by the ten largest clones. The CDR3 sequence holds 15 residues, the cysteine and phenylalanine included. Kept here is only the CDR3 DNA, which spans 45 bases and is read in frame from base 1. V lost 5 bases and J lost 2 bases; the stretch between them is 17 bases long. Via the germline V gene, CDR1 is SGHRS and CDR2 YFSETQ.

This clone is a singleton in its sample. The antigen it recognizes is unknown. Nothing much larger sits one base from this clone, and base qualities are not available. This sequence originates from a human donor in good health. Source material: T cells isolated from PBMCs. The V and J segments used are TRBV5-1 and TRBJ2-7; no D gene is confidently identified. The DNA sequence reads TGCGCCAGCAGTTCTAGACCCTTTTGGGCCTACGAGCAGTACTTC. This encodes CASSSRPFWAYEQYF. Where the CDR3 stops, the reference TRBV5-1 and TRBJ2-7 genes take over; the full variable domain is KAGVTQTPRYLIKTRGQQVTLSCSPISGHRSVSWYQQTPGQGLQFLFEYFSETQRNKGNFPGRFSGRQFSNSRSEMNVSTLELGDSALYLCASSSRPFWAYEQYFGPGTRLTVT.